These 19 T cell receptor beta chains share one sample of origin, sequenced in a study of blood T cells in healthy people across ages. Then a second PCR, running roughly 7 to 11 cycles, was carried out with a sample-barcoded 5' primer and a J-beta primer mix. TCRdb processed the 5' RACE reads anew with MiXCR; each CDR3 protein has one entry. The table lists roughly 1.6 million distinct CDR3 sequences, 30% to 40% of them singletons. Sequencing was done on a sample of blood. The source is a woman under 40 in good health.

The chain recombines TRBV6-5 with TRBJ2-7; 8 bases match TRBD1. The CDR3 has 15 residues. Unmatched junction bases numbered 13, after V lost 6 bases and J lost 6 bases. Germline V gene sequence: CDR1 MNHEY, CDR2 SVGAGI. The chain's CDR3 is CASSPIGTGVREQYF. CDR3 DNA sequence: TGTGCCAGCAGCCCGATAGGGACAGGAGTGCGCGAGCAGTACTTC.

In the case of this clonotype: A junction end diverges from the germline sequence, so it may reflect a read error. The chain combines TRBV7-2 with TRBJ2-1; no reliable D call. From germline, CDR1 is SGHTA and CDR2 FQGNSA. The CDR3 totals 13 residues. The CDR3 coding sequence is TGTGCCGGCAGCTTAGGAACGGGCAATGAGCAGTTCTTC. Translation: CAGSLGTGNEQFF.

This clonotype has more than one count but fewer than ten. The CDR3 loop reads CASSIGGNSYEQYF. The CDR3 DNA reads as TGTGCCAGTAGTATTGGGGGGAACTCCTACGAGCAGTACTTC. The V gene is TRBV19, the J gene TRBJ2-7; D may be TRBD2 (6 bases). The CDR3 contains 14 residues. The germline gives CDR1 LNHDA, CDR2 SQIVND (reference sequence). The V end lost 3 bases, the J end lost 0 bases, and 9 bases lay between the germline ends.

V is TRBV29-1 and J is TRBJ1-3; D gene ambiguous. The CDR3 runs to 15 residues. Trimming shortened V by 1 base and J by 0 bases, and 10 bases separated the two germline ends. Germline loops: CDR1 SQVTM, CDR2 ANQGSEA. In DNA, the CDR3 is TGCAGCGTTGAAGCCCTCGGCATCTCTGGAAACACCATATATTTT. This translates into CSVEALGISGNTIYF.

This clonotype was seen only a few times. CDR3: CRVEGASASSYNEQFF. As DNA, the CDR3 is TGCAGGGTTGAGGGGGCGAGCGCCAGCTCCTACAATGAGCAGTTCTTC. The chain employs TRBV20-1 and TRBJ2-1; TRBD1 aligns across 7 bases. The germline CDR1 and CDR2 sequences are DFQATT and SNEGSKA (reference sequence). The CDR3 runs 16 residues.

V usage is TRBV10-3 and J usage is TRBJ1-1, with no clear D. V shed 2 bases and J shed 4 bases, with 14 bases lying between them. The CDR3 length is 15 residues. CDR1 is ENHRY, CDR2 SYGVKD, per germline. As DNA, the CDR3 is TGTGCCATCAGTGAGGGAACAGCGGACTTCACTGAAGCTTTCTTT. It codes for CAISEGTADFTEAFF.

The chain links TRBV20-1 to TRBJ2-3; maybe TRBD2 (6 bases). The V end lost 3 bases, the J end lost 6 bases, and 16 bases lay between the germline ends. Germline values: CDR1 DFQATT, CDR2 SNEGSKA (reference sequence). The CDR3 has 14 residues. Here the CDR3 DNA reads TGCAGTGCTAGCTCGGGGGTGCACAGTGATACGCAGTATTTT. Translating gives CSASSGVHSDTQYF.

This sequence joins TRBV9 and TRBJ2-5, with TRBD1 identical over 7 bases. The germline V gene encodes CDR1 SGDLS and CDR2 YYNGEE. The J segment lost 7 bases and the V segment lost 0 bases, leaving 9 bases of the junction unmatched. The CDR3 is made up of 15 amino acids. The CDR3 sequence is CASSVEDRWPATQYF. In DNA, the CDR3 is TGTGCCAGCAGCGTAGAGGACAGGTGGCCGGCGACCCAGTACTTC.

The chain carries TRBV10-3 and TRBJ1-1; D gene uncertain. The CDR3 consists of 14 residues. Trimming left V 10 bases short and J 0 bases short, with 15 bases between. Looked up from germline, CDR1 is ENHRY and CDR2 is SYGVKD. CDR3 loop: CATLQGKLNTEAFF. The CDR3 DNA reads TGTGCCACCTTACAAGGCAAATTGAACACTGAAGCTTTCTTT.

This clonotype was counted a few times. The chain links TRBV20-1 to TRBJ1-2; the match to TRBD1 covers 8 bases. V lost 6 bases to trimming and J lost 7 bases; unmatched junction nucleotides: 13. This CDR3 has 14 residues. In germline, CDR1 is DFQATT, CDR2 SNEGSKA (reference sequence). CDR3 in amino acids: CSAAQGAIMSGYTF. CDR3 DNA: TGCAGTGCGGCCCAGGGGGCCATTATGAGTGGCTACACCTTC.

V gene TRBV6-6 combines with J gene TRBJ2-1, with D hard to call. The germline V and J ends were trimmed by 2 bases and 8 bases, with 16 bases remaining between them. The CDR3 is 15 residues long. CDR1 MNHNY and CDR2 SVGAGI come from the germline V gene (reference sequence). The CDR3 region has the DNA TGTGCCAGCAGTTACAGCACCGTGGTTGTGGATGAGCAGTTCTTC. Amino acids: CASSYSTVVVDEQFF.

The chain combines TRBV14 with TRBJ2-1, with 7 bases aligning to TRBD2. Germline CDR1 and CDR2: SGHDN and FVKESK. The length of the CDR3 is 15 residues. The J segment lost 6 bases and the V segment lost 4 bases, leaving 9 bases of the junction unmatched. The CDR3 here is CASSRGAGLGNEQFF. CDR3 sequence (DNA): TGTGCCAGCAGCCGGGGAGCGGGGCTCGGCAATGAGCAGTTCTTC. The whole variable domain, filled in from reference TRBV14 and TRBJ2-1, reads EAGVTQFPSHSVIEKGQTVTLRCDPISGHDNLYWYRRVMGKEIKFLLHFVKESKQDESGMPNNRFLAERTGGTYSTLKVQPAELEDSGVYFCASSRGAGLGNEQFFGPGTRLTVL.

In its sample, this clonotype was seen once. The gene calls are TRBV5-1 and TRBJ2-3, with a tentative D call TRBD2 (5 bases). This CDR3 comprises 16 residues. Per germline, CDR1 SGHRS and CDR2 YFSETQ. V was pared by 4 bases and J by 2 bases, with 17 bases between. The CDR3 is CASSLSSDWFTDTQYF. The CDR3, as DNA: TGCGCCAGCAGCCTTTCATCGGACTGGTTCACAGATACGCAGTATTTT.

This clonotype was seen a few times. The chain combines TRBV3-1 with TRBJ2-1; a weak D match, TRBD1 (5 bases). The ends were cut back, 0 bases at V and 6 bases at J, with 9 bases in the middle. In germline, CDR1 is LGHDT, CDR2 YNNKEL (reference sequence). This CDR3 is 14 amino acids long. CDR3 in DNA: TGTGCCAGCAGCCAAGACGACAGCGTCAATGAGCAGTTCTTC. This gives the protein CASSQDDSVNEQFF.

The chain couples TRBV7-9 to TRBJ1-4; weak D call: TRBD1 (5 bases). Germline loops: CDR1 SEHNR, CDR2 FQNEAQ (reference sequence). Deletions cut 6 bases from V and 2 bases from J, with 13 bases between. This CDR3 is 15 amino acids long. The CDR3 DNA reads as TGTGCCAGCAGGCCAGGGCTTGAGACTAATGAAAAACTGTTTTTT. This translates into CASRPGLETNEKLFF.

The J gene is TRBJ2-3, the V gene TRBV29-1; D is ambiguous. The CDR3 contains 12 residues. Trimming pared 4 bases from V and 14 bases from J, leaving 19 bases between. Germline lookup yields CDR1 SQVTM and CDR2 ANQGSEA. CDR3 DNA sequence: TGCAGCGTTGTTGACGAAACACCTGCTCCGTATTTT. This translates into CSVVDETPAPYF.

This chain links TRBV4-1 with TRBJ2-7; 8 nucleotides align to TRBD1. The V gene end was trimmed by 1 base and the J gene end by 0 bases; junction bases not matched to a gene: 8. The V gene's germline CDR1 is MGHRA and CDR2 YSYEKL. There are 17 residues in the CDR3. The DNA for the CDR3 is TGCGCCAGCAGCCAAGCCGCAGGGGGCGACTACTCCTACGAGCAGTACTTC. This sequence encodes CASSQAAGGDYSYEQYF.

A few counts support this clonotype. The CDR3, as DNA: TGCGCCAGCAGTCAGTGGGGGATCTCAGATACGCAGTATTTT. It specifies CASSQWGISDTQYF. The V call is TRBV4-1, the J call TRBJ2-3; tentatively, D is TRBD1 or TRBD2 (5 bases each). V was clipped by 6 bases and J by 4 bases, with 14 bases between them. Germline V CDR1 and CDR2: MGHRA, YSYEKL. The CDR3 is made up of 14 amino acids.

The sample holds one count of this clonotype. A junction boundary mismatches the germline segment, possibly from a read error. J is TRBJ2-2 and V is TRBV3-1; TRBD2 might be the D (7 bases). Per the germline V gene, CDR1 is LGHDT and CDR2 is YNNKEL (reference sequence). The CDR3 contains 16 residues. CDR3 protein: CASFAGDTSNTGELFF. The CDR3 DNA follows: TGTGCCAGCTTCGCGGGGGACACCTCGAATACCGGGGAGCTGTTTTTT.